The present T cell receptor beta chain was sequenced within a study of T cells in Graves' hyperthyroidism and ophthalmopathy (dated by TCRdb to the late 2010s). Describing the broader study: Peripheral blood was collected at initial diagnosis, before any treatment. A discovery cohort of around 98 patients, 43 with Graves' ophthalmopathy and roughly 59 with stable Graves' hyperthyroidism, was used to find distinguishing TCR V-J signatures. Prospective prediction of ophthalmopathy was tested in an independent validation cohort consisting of about 19 hyperthyroidism patients and 17 patients who later progressed to ophthalmopathy. The 90 to 100 discovery patients were randomly split 7:3 into training and test sets. In about 6 Graves' hyperthyroidism patients, the study also compared T-cell repertoires from thyroid tissue with T-cell repertoires from blood. Following sampling, methimazole starting at 30 mg daily was given to hyperthyroidism patients, and high-dose intravenous methylprednisolone was given to ophthalmopathy patients. According to the paper, TCR Vbeta CDR3 sequencing was carried out on more than 120 peripheral blood samples, which came from more than 40 ophthalmopathy, around 75 hyperthyroidism and about 17 progressor patients.

Hyperthyroidism patients were aged 18 to 65 years and newly diagnosed, with disease duration of less than 2 months. Any patient with an uncontrolled infection, another autoimmune disease, pregnancy or lactation was excluded. Diagnoses were based on clinical symptoms, serum thyroxine and TRAb, thyroid ultrasound and orbital computed tomography. Blood from progressor patients was collected at the time of first diagnosis with hyperthyroidism, before any ophthalmopathy symptoms had appeared. PBMCs were isolated from 10 ml of fresh peripheral blood by Ficoll-Paque density gradient centrifugation. Progressor patients were first diagnosed with Graves' hyperthyroidism and then developed ophthalmopathy during follow-up. Total RNA was extracted with Trizol reagent, and quality was checked on an Agilent 2100 Bioanalyzer. Amplification of TCR beta CDR3 regions was carried out from RNA transcripts. The first round of RT-PCR for the TCR CDR3 was performed with the HTBI primer set and the Qiagen OneStep RT-PCR kit. The libraries were constructed in a second round of multiplex PCR and then size-selected and purified. Libraries were sequenced paired-end with 100 bp reads on an Illumina HiSeq2000. The authors' pipeline ran thus. Raw data were processed with SOAPnuke, discarding reads with adapters, uncalled bases, mean Phred below 15, or no exact constant-primer or identifier match. High-quality paired reads were merged with COPE v1.2.5, and unique nucleotide sequences were defined as clonotypes. MiTCR v1.1 was used to align clonotypes to the IMGT TRBV, TRBD and TRBJ reference segments. Analysis was restricted to V-J combinations with a frequency above 0.0001, which covered just over 98% of repertoires. The TCS score was defined as F50 (clonal expansion) divided by E x V (chaos), with BLOSUM62-based TCRdist calculated between CDR3 peptides within each V-J. Welch's t-statistics and random forest reduced 450 to 600 V-J features to 13, which were used in a naive Bayes classifier (R e1071). TCRdb trimmed public reads at Q25 via fastp, called clones via MiXCR and kept in-frame beta chains. Rows matching on CDR3 protein sequence are summarized as one entry with the most common DNA and genes. TCRdb, not the authors, supplied the V and J calls. In this sample the table shows roughly 500,000 distinct CDR3 sequences, roughly 14% of which occur a single time. The ten largest clones capture 5% to 7% of the sample.

What the research found in general, with its limitations: No statistical method was used to set the sample size in advance, and investigators knew the group allocation. In validation, progression to ophthalmopathy was predicted by the model with approximately 67% sensitivity and 72% to 85% specificity, a median of roughly 6.4 months before onset. Most expanded thyroid clonotypes (frequency above 0.001) were also detected in blood, suggesting blood repertoires may reflect thyroid immune responses. In cross-validation, a model built on a 13 V-J signature told ophthalmopathy apart from stable hyperthyroidism with about 90% sensitivity and roughly 81% specificity, and in testing the same model reached 80%/75%.

The junction shows trimming of 0 bases on V and 7 bases on J, plus 13 bases between the germline ends. The CDR3 starts with the cysteine, ends with the phenylalanine, and has 15 residues. Only CDR3 DNA is held: 45 bases, read in frame from base 1. CDR1 and CDR2, per the germline V gene, are SNHLY and FYNNEI. This clonotype was picked up many times. The clone's antigen remains unknown. No qualities accompany the bases; no much larger clone lies one base away. Sample: blood. The rearranged chain carries TRBV2 and TRBJ1-5; the D gene assignment is ambiguous. The receptor was derived from a woman aged 25 to 45 with Graves' hyperthyroidism that later progressed to Graves' ophthalmopathy. The CDR3 protein: CASSEAGGAGQPQHF. In nucleotides, the sequence is TGTGCCAGCAGTGAAGCGGGCGGCGCGGGGCAGCCCCAGCATTTT. The full variable domain, completed from the reference TRBV2 and TRBJ1-5 proteins outside the CDR3, reads EPEVTQTPSHQVTQMGQEVILRCVPISNHLYFYWYRQILGQKVEFLVSFYNNEISEKSEIFDDQFSVERPDGSNFTLKIRSTKLEDSAMYFCASSEAGGAGQPQHFGDGTRLSIL.